The clone carrying this T cell receptor (beta chain) was counted many times. The antigen is unknown. V was cut by 4 bases and J by 7 bases, with 15 bases left in between. From germline, CDR1 is SGHRS and CDR2 YFSETQ. The length of the CDR3 is 14 residues. This entry is derived from a study of identical twins. Study results and caveats: Beta out-of-frame sequences showed weaker excess sharing between twins.

From the 5' RACE reads, TCRdb called clonotypes with MiXCR, one entry per CDR3 protein. The data hold hundreds of thousands of distinct CDR3 sequences, with 6.5% to 9.5% observed a single time. These data were likewise used in another study, on yellow fever vaccine responses in identical twins.

V is TRBV5-1 and J is TRBJ2-1; D might be TRBD1 or TRBD2, each matching 5 bases. The sample comprised memory (CD45RO+) T cells sorted from blood. This sequence originates from a woman between 18 and 29 years old in good health. The DNA of the CDR3 is TGCGCCAGCAGCAATGGTGGGGGTACGAATGAGCAGTTCTTC. Amino acids: CASSNGGGTNEQFF.